Following are 11 T cell receptor beta chains from one sample sequenced in a study of cytotoxic CD8 clonotypes in ibrutinib-treated CLL (dated by TCRdb to about 2021). This specimen's time point label, interpreted: approximately 2 years on ibrutinib. Library preparation was by the immunoSEQ multiplex PCR assay. Entries here come from immuneACCESS through TCRdb and include only in-frame sequences with V and J called. Some clones fail to appear in such tables; in the studies checked, an unresolved V gene covers under half of the shortfall, and the cause of the remainder is unknown. In all, the sample holds around 250,000 clones, and around 70% of those were seen once. The ten largest clones capture less than 20% of the sample. Sequenced here: PBMCs, sampled after 24 months of ibrutinib treatment. Receptor source: a human donor with chronic lymphocytic leukemia.

V and J are TRBV30 and TRBJ2-7, with D possibly matching TRBD1 (6 bases). Germline CDR1 reads GTSNPN; CDR2 reads SVGIG (reference sequence). CDR3 size: 12 residues. Trimming removed 8 bases from V and 5 bases from J, with 16 bases in between. For the CDR3, the DNA is TGTGCCGAGGACAGACTATCGCACGAGCAGTACTTC. Translation gives CAEDRLSHEQYF.

The J gene is TRBJ1-1, the V gene TRBV19, with D unresolved. The CDR3 runs to 15 residues. V dropped 6 bases and J dropped 1 base, with 15 bases sitting between them. Per the germline V gene, CDR1 is LNHDA and CDR2 is SQIVND (reference sequence). CDR3 DNA sequence: TGTGCCAGTAGCCAAAATCGACTGAGGAACACTGAAGCTTTCTTT. Translating it yields CASSQNRLRNTEAFF. The full variable domain, rest sourced from reference TRBV19 and TRBJ1-1, is DGGITQSPKYLFRKEGQNVTLSCEQNLNHDAMYWYRQDPGQGLRLIYYSQIVNDFQKGDIAEGYSVSREKKESFPLTVTSAQKNPTAFYLCASSQNRLRNTEAFFGQGTRLTVV.

The count of this clone is one. The V call is TRBV19, the J call TRBJ2-6; D ambiguous. CDR1 and CDR2 from the germline V gene are LNHDA and SQIVND (reference sequence). V lost 7 bases and J 0 bases, leaving 10 bases between the germline ends. This CDR3 has 15 residues. CDR3 protein: CASNPSSSGANVLTF. The CDR3 nucleotides read TGTGCCAGTAACCCATCTTCCTCTGGGGCCAACGTCCTGACTTTC.

The chain couples TRBV11-3 to TRBJ2-7, with 11 nucleotides matching TRBD2. With 5 bases clipped from V and 7 bases from J, the junction kept 10 bases outside the gene matches. The CDR3 has 15 amino acids. Per germline, CDR1 SGHNT and CDR2 YENEEA. The CDR3 DNA reads TGTGCCAGCAGCCCCATGGGAACTAGCGGGAGAGAGCAGTACTTC. This gives the protein CASSPMGTSGREQYF. Using reference TRBV11-3 and TRBJ2-7 for the parts outside the CDR3, the full variable domain is EAGVVQSPRYKIIEKKQPVAFWCNPISGHNTLYWYLQNLGQGPELLIRYENEEAVDDSQLPKDRFSAERLKGVDSTLKIQPAELGDSAVYLCASSPMGTSGREQYFGPGTRLTVT.

The rearrangement uses TRBV5-8 and TRBJ1-5; the match to TRBD1 covers 9 bases. The V gene's germline CDR1 is SGHTS and CDR2 YDEGEE. The length of the CDR3 is 14 residues. V shed 3 bases, J shed 8 bases, and the junction held 6 bases outside the gene matches. DNA for the CDR3: TGTGCCAGCAGCTGGACAGGGGCGGGGGAGCCCCAGCATTTT. Residues: CASSWTGAGEPQHF.

The CDR3 protein is CASQDYNEQFF. Here the CDR3 DNA reads TGTGCCAGCCAGGACTACAATGAGCAGTTCTTC. This chain joins TRBV2 and TRBJ2-1; D not resolved. The germline V gene has CDR1 SNHLY and CDR2 FYNNEI. V shed 8 bases and J shed 3 bases, with 5 bases lying between them. The CDR3 runs 11 residues.

DNA for the CDR3: TGTGCCAGCAGTTTGGGGCCAGACACTGAAGCTTTCTTT. This encodes CASSLGPDTEAFF. This rearrangement joins TRBV28 to TRBJ1-1, with TRBD1 as a possible D gene (5 bases). The CDR3 is 13 residues long. V shed 3 bases and J shed 3 bases, with 8 bases lying between them. Germline-derived CDR1 and CDR2 are MDHEN and SYDVKM.

The rearrangement joins TRBV2 to TRBJ1-1; no clear D. Looked up from germline, CDR1 is SNHLY and CDR2 is FYNNEI. The CDR3 consists of 10 residues. V lost 2 bases, J lost 10 bases, and 5 bases lay in between. In nucleotides, the CDR3 is TGTGCCAGCAGTGAACTAGGAGCTTTCTTT. It codes for CASSELGAFF.

J is TRBJ2-5 and V is TRBV10-1; D is ambiguous. Between the trimmed V and J ends, which lost 2 bases and 4 bases, there was a span of 8 bases. The CDR3 loop spans 13 amino acids. In germline, CDR1 is WNHNN, CDR2 SYGVQD (reference sequence). Written as DNA, the CDR3 is TGCGCCAGCAGTGAGAACCTCCGAGAGACCCAGTACTTC. Translated, it gives CASSENLRETQYF.

This clone came up a few times. The chain employs TRBV30 and TRBJ2-5; a weak D match, TRBD1 (5 bases). CDR3 length: 11 residues. Germline V lookup: CDR1 GTSNPN, CDR2 SVGIG (reference sequence). V lost 8 bases to trimming and J lost 4 bases, with 11 bases between them. The CDR3 nucleotides read TGTGCCAACGGCAGGGCAGAGACCCAGTACTTC. It specifies CANGRAETQYF.

The chain joins TRBV6-5 to TRBJ1-4; 7 bases are a match to TRBD1. The CDR3 totals 15 residues. J lost 4 bases, V lost 0 bases, and 2 bases had no gene match. Germline V lookup: CDR1 MNHEY, CDR2 SVGAGI. The CDR3 DNA sequence: TGTGCCAGCAGTTACTCAGGGGGCGATAATGAAAAACTGTTTTTT. As protein: CASSYSGGDNEKLFF.